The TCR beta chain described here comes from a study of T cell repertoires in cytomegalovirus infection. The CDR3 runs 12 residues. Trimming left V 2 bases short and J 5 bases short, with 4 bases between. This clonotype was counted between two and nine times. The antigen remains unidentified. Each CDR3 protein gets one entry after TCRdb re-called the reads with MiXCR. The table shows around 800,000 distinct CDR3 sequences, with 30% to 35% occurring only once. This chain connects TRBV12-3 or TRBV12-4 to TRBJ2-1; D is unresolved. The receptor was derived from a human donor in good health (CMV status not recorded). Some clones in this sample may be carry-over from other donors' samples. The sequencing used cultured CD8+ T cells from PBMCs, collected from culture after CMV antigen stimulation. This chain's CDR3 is CASSLMNNEQFF. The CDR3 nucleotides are TGTGCCAGCAGTTTAATGAACAATGAGCAGTTCTTC.